This T cell receptor beta chain comes out of a study of shared clonotypes between healthy human individuals. Points from the study as a whole: It was observed that around 5% of naive CD4 clonotypes were shared across a few donors.

The repertoire was sequenced with immunoSEQ multiplex PCR; TCRdb's copy has only in-frame clones and lacks some. Among roughly 570,000 clones listed, 95% to 98% were seen once. V lost 5 bases and J 7 bases, leaving 15 bases between the germline ends. This CDR3 is built from 14 residues. The naive CD8 population came from CD45RO-negative cells selected for CCR7, without terminally differentiated effector memory CD45RA+ cells. This clone appeared once. Its cognate antigen is unknown. The chain employs TRBV23-1 and TRBJ2-1, with D unresolved. TRBV23-1 is marked as an open reading frame, function uncertain. The sample taken for sequencing was naive CD8+ T cells sorted from blood. The sequence was collected from a man aged 30 to 39 in good health. CDR3 coding DNA: TGCGCCAGCAGTGGGAAAGAGCAAGGGAATGAGCAGTTCTTC. This sequence encodes CASSGKEQGNEQFF.